Listed below are T cell receptor beta chains from one sample, sequenced in a study of long-term antiretroviral therapy in people with HIV. Sequencing was performed with immunoSEQ multiplex PCR; in TCRdb, only in-frame clones are kept and a portion is missing. Of 18,000 or so clones listed, 75% to 90% are singletons. The sample was unsorted PBMCs, taken 4.2 years after starting antiretroviral therapy. The receptors derive from a man between 50 and 59 years old with HIV. Each CDR3 is given with its conserved first and last residue. Fields, in order: J gene, D gene, CDR3 length, V gene, clone size, CDR3 protein, CDR3 DNA. D genes are given only for firm matches. Size is omitted from some rows. Given values are once, few, many or a class for expanded clones.

TRBJ1-2	TRBD1	16	TRBV4-3	-	CASSQKGTGGVYGYTF	TGCGCCAGCAGCCAAAAGGGGACAGGGGGTGTCTATGGCTACACCTTC
TRBJ2-5	TRBD2	14	TRBV27	-	CASSQRGGGETQYF	TGTGCCAGCAGTCAGCGGGGGGGCGGGGAGACCCAGTACTTC
TRBJ2-2	-	16	TRBV7-9	-	CASSPGGDTNTGELFF	TGTGCCAGCAGCCCAGGCGGGGACACGAACACCGGGGAGCTGTTTTTT
TRBJ2-2	-	15	TRBV7-8	-	CASSPAGAFTGELFF	TGTGCCAGCAGCCCGGCAGGGGCCTTCACCGGGGAGCTGTTTTTT
TRBJ1-5	-	15	TRBV4-3	-	CASSQDVGGNQPQHF	TGCGCCAGCAGCCAAGACGTGGGTGGCAATCAGCCCCAGCATTTT
TRBJ1-5	TRBD1	14	TRBV28	-	CASGQGLSNQPQHF	TGTGCCAGCGGACAGGGGCTTAGCAATCAGCCCCAGCATTTT
TRBJ1-2	-	15	TRBV2	-	CASSEGSGVRYGYTF	TGTGCCAGCAGTGAAGGATCAGGGGTGCGCTATGGCTACACCTTC
TRBJ1-4	TRBD1	16	TRBV5-1	-	CASSSGQGAANEKLFF	TGCGCCAGCAGCTCGGGACAGGGGGCGGCTAATGAAAAACTGTTTTTT
TRBJ2-2	-	16	TRBV6-5	once	CASSYWKGGGTGELFF	TGTGCCAGCAGTTACTGGAAAGGGGGGGGGACCGGGGAGCTGTTTTTT
TRBJ2-5	-	12	TRBV13	-	CASSLAEETQYF	TGTGCCAGCAGCTTAGCTGAAGAGACCCAGTACTTC
TRBJ2-7	TRBD2	16	TRBV10-1	once	CASSIRTSGDSYEQYF	TGCGCCAGCAGTATTCGGACTAGCGGGGACTCCTACGAGCAGTACTTC
TRBJ2-3	TRBD1	16	TRBV5-4	-	CASRKTGQGSTDTQYF	TGTGCCAGCAGAAAAACGGGACAGGGGTCCACAGATACGCAGTATTTT
TRBJ2-2	-	16	TRBV9	few	CASSVGKGSGTGELFF	TGTGCCAGCAGCGTCGGTAAGGGGTCGGGCACCGGGGAGCTGTTTTTT
TRBJ1-1	-	13	TRBV6-6	-	CASRRLLNTEAFF	TGTGCCAGCAGACGCCTTCTCAACACTGAAGCTTTCTTT
TRBJ2-3	TRBD2	13	TRBV10-3	-	CATLAGGADTQYF	TGTGCCACCCTAGCGGGAGGGGCAGATACGCAGTATTTT
TRBJ1-1	TRBD1	15	TRBV7-3	once	CASSSRTGMNTEAFF	TGTGCCAGCAGCTCGAGGACAGGGATGAACACTGAAGCTTTCTTT
TRBJ2-7	-	15	TRBV4-3	-	CASSQDWGVSGEQYF	TGCGCCAGCAGCCAAGATTGGGGGGTATCGGGGGAGCAGTACTTC
TRBJ2-5	-	13	TRBV29-1	once	CSVDDGSQETQYF	TGCAGCGTTGATGACGGCTCACAAGAGACCCAGTACTTC
TRBJ2-7	TRBD1	14	TRBV13	-	CASSFRDRDYEQYF	TGTGCCAGCAGCTTCCGGGACAGAGACTACGAGCAGTACTTC
TRBJ1-1	TRBD1	14	TRBV5-1	-	CASSLGQGVTEAFF	TGCGCCAGCAGCTTAGGACAGGGGGTCACTGAAGCTTTCTTT
TRBJ2-7	TRBD1	14	TRBV7-2	-	CASSFGTGVGEQYF	TGTGCCAGCAGCTTTGGGACAGGGGTGGGAGAGCAGTACTTC
TRBJ2-7	TRBD1	12	TRBV6-6	-	CASRQGSHEQYF	TGTGCCAGCAGACAGGGGAGCCACGAGCAGTACTTC
TRBJ2-3	TRBD2	16	TRBV5-4	-	CASSSVAGGSPDTQYF	TGTGCCAGCAGCTCGGTAGCGGGGGGCAGCCCAGATACGCAGTATTTT
TRBJ1-5	-	13	TRBV6-1	-	CASSSEWDQPQHF	TGTGCCAGCAGCAGTGAGTGGGATCAGCCCCAGCATTTT
TRBJ1-6	-	16	TRBV2	-	CASSEEGPTDNSPLHF	TGTGCCAGCAGTGAAGAGGGGCCCACAGATAATTCACCCCTCCACTTT
TRBJ1-2	-	13	TRBV9	-	CASSVGQLYGYTF	TGTGCCAGCAGCGTAGGACAGCTCTATGGCTACACCTTC
TRBJ1-2	-	13	TRBV6-5	-	CASSYSMGGKGTF	TGTGCCAGCAGTTACTCGATGGGGGGAAAGGGCACCTTC
TRBJ2-3	-	15	TRBV30	-	CAWRGPGHRTDTQYF	TGTGCCTGGAGAGGACCGGGACACCGAACAGATACGCAGTATTTT
TRBJ2-7	-	15	TRBV11-2	once	CASSFQGSPGNEQYF	TGTGCCAGCAGCTTCCAGGGCTCTCCGGGGAACGAGCAGTACTTC
TRBJ2-7	TRBD1	16	TRBV4-3	-	CASSQDLGTGKNEQYF	TGCGCCAGCAGCCAAGATCTGGGGACAGGGAAGAACGAGCAGTACTTC
TRBJ2-7	-	14	TRBV5-1	few	CASSLVGSGNEQYF	TGCGCCAGCAGCTTGGTGGGCTCTGGAAACGAGCAGTACTTC
TRBJ2-1	-	14	TRBV9	-	CASSVAADYNEQFF	TGTGCCAGCAGCGTAGCTGCAGACTACAATGAGCAGTTCTTC
TRBJ2-6	TRBD1	17	TRBV18	-	CASSHGTGEEGANVLTF	TGTGCCAGCTCACATGGGACAGGGGAAGAAGGGGCCAACGTCCTGACTTTC
TRBJ2-3	-	14	TRBV19	-	CASSIPVSTDTQYF	TGTGCCAGTAGTATACCGGTTAGCACAGATACGCAGTATTTT
TRBJ1-1	-	17	TRBV4-1	-	CASSQESGGRLNTEAFF	TGCGCCAGCAGCCAAGAGAGCGGGGGGCGGTTGAACACTGAAGCTTTCTTT
TRBJ1-5	-	14	TRBV27	-	CASSLQGINQPQHF	TGTGCCAGCAGTCTCCAGGGGATCAATCAGCCCCAGCATTTT
TRBJ2-3	TRBD1	17	TRBV11-2	-	CASSLVLGDRETDTQYF	TGTGCCAGCAGCTTAGTTTTGGGGGACAGGGAGACAGATACGCAGTATTTT
TRBJ2-1	TRBD2	13	TRBV10-3	-	CAISEGLAHEQFF	TGTGCCATCAGTGAGGGACTAGCGCATGAGCAGTTCTTC
TRBJ2-1	TRBD2	13	TRBV19	-	CASSISGGNEQFF	TGTGCCAGTAGTATAAGCGGGGGCAATGAGCAGTTCTTC
TRBJ2-7	TRBD2	15	TRBV11-2	-	CASSVRLAGTYEQYF	TGTGCCAGCAGCGTAAGACTAGCGGGGACCTACGAGCAGTACTTC
TRBJ1-2	TRBD1	16	TRBV30	-	CAWSTDGQGGNYGYTF	TGTGCCTGGAGTACAGACGGACAGGGGGGTAACTATGGCTACACCTTC
TRBJ1-2	TRBD1	13	TRBV30	-	CAWSRQGQGGYTF	TGTGCCTGGAGTCGACAGGGCCAAGGGGGCTACACCTTC
TRBJ2-7	TRBD1	15	TRBV19	-	CASSMDRGHPYEQYF	TGTGCCAGTAGTATGGACAGGGGCCATCCCTACGAGCAGTACTTC
TRBJ2-7	TRBD1	17	TRBV5-5	once	CASSRSRLGQGTDEQYF	TGTGCCAGCAGCCGTAGCCGCCTGGGACAGGGGACCGACGAGCAGTACTTC
TRBJ2-3	TRBD2	16	TRBV5-4	-	CASSLKGLAGSDTQYF	TGTGCCAGCAGCTTGAAGGGACTAGCGGGTTCAGATACGCAGTATTTT
TRBJ2-7	TRBD1	14	TRBV27	-	CASRRDRGLYEQYF	TGTGCCAGCAGGCGGGACAGGGGCTTGTACGAGCAGTACTTC
TRBJ2-1	-	12	TRBV9	-	CASSDGVNEQFF	TGTGCCAGCAGCGATGGGGTAAATGAGCAGTTCTTC
TRBJ1-5	TRBD1	17	TRBV7-2	once	CASSLGGGRGHWQPQHF	TGTGCCAGCAGCTTAGGAGGAGGCAGGGGGCACTGGCAGCCCCAGCATTTT
TRBJ2-4	-	17	TRBV15	-	CATSARGLQGRENIQYF	TGTGCCACCAGCGCGAGAGGGCTACAGGGGAGGGAAAACATTCAGTACTTC
TRBJ2-7	-	13	TRBV19	-	CASKFSGTYEQYF	TGTGCCAGTAAGTTCTCAGGTACCTACGAGCAGTACTTC
TRBJ1-1	-	13	TRBV19	-	CASSRSANTEAFF	TGTGCCAGTAGTAGATCAGCGAACACTGAAGCTTTCTTT
TRBJ2-3	TRBD2	17	TRBV9	-	CASSLLLAGGSTDTQYF	TGTGCCAGCAGCCTCCTACTAGCGGGGGGAAGCACAGATACGCAGTATTTT
TRBJ2-7	-	16	TRBV27	-	CASSLSLEALTYEQYF	TGTGCCAGCAGTTTATCGCTGGAGGCCCTTACCTACGAGCAGTACTTC